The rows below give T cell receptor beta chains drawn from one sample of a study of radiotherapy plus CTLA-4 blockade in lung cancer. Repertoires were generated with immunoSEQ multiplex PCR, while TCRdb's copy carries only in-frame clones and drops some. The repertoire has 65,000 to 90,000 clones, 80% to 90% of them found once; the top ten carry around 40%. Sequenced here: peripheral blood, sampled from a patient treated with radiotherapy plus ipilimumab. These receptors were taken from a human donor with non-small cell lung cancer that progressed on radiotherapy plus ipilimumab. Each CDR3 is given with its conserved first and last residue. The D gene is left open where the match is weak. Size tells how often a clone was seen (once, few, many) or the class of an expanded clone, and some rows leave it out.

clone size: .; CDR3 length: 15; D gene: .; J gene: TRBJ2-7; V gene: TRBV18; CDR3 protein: CASSPSGASVYEQYF; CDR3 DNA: TGTGCCAGCTCACCTAGCGGCGCAAGCGTATACGAGCAGTACTTC
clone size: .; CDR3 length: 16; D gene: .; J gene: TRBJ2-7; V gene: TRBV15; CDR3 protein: CATSKIRGTGAYEQYF; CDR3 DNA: TGTGCCACCAGCAAAATTCGAGGAACCGGCGCCTACGAGCAGTACTTC
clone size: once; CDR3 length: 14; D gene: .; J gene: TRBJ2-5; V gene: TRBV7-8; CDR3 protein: CASSKFQTQETQYF; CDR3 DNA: TGTGCCAGCAGCAAGTTCCAGACACAAGAGACCCAGTACTTC
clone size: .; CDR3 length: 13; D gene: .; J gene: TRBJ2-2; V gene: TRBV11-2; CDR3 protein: CATTSSWTGELFF; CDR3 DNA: TGTGCCACTACTAGCAGTTGGACCGGGGAGCTGTTTTTT
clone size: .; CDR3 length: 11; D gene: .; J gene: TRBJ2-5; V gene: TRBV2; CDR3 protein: CASSEKETQYF; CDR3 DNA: TGTGCCAGCAGTGAAAAGGAGACCCAGTACTTC
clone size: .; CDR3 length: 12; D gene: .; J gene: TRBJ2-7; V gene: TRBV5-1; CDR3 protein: CASGRDSYEQYF; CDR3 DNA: TGCGCCAGCGGGCGGGACAGCTACGAGCAGTACTTC
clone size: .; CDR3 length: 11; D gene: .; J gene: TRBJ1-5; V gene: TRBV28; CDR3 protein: CASRKSEPQHF; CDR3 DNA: TGTGCCAGCAGAAAATCCGAGCCCCAGCATTTT
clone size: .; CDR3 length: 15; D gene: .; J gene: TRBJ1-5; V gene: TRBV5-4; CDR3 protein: CASSLAGSGNQPQHF; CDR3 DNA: TGTGCCAGCAGCTTGGCAGGGTCGGGCAATCAGCCCCAGCATTTT
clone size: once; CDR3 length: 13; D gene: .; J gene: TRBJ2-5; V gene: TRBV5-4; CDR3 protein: CASSLPYQETQYF; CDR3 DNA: TGTGCCAGCAGCCTCCCTTACCAAGAGACCCAGTACTTC
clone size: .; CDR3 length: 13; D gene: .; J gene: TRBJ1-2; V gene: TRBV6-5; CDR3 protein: CASSQGQNYGYTF; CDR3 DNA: TGTGCCAGCAGCCAAGGTCAGAACTATGGCTACACCTTC
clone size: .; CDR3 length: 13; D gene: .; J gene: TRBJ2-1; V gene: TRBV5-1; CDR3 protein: CASTPGEYNEQFF; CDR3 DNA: TGCGCCAGCACCCCCGGGGAGTACAATGAGCAGTTCTTC
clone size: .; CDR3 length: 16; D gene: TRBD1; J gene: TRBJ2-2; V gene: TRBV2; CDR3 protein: CASSTGTGRNTGELFF; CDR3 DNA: TGTGCCAGCAGTACCGGGACAGGGAGAAACACCGGGGAGCTGTTTTTT
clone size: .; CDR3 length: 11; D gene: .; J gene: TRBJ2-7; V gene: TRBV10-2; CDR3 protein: CASSDSYEQYF; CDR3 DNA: TGCGCCAGCAGCGACTCCTACGAGCAGTACTTC
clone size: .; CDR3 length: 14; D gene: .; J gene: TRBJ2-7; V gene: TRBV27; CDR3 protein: CASQRRVAGYEQYF; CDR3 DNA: TGTGCCAGCCAAAGACGGGTGGCGGGCTACGAGCAGTACTTC
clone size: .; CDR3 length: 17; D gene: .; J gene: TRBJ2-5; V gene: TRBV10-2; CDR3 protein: CASSESSWRGSRETQYF; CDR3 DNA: TGCGCCAGCAGTGAGTCAAGTTGGCGGGGATCCAGAGAGACCCAGTACTTC
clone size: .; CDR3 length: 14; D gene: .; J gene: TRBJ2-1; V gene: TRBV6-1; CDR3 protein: CASSRGVGIPEQFF; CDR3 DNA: TGTGCCAGCAGCCGAGGGGTCGGGATCCCTGAGCAGTTCTTC
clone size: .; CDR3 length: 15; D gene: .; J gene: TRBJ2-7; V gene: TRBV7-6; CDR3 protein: CASSLQGRPSYEQYF; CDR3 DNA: TGTGCCAGCAGCTTACAGGGTCGCCCCTCCTACGAGCAGTACTTC
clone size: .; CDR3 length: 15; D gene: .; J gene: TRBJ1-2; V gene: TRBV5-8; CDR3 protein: CASSLVDTLNYGYTF; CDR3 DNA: TGTGCCAGCAGCTTAGTGGACACGTTAAACTATGGCTACACCTTC
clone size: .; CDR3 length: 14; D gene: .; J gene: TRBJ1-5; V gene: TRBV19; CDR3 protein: CASRRVPGNQPQHF; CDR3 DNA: TGTGCTAGCCGAAGGGTCCCGGGCAATCAGCCCCAGCATTTT
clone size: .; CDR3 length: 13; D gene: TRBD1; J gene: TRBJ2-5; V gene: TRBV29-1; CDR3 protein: CSVHRGRVETQYF; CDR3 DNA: TGCAGCGTTCACAGGGGGCGCGTAGAGACCCAGTACTTC
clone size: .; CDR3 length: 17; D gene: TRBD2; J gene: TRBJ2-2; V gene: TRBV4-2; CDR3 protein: CASSQGAKREITGELFF; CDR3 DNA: TGTGCCAGCAGCCAAGGCGCAAAGCGGGAAATCACCGGGGAGCTGTTTTTT
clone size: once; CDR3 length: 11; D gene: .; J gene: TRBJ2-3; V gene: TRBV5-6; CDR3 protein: CASSGIDTQYF; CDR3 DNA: TGTGCCAGCAGCGGAATAGATACGCAGTATTTT
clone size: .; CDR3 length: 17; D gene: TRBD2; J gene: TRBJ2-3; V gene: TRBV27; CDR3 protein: CASRRGTSGTSTDTQYF; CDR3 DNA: TGTGCCAGCAGACGTGGTACTAGCGGGACTAGCACAGATACGCAGTATTTT
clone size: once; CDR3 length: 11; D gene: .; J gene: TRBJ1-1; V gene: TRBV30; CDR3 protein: CAWSLFSEAFF; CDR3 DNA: TGTGCCTGGAGTCTTTTCTCTGAAGCTTTCTTT
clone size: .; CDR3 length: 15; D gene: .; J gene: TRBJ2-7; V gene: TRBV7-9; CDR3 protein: CASSSWDPPTGEQYF; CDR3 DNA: TGTGCCAGCAGCTCTTGGGACCCACCCACGGGAGAGCAGTACTTC
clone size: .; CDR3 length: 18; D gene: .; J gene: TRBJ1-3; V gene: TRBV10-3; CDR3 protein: CAISESGDGGAAGNTIYF; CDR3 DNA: TGTGCCATCAGTGAATCCGGGGATGGCGGGGCTGCGGGAAACACCATATATTTT
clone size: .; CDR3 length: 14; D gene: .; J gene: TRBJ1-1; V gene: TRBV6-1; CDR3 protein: CASSAGPYFTEAFF; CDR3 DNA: TGTGCCAGCAGTGCTGGACCCTACTTTACTGAAGCTTTCTTT
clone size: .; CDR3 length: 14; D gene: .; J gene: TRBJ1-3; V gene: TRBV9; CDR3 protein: CASSAGVVGNTIYF; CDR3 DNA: TGTGCCAGCAGCGCGGGGGTTGTGGGAAACACCATATATTTT
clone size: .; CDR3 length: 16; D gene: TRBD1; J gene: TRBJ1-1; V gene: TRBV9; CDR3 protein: CASSVVGQGVNTEAFF; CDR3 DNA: TGTGCCAGCAGCGTAGTGGGACAGGGTGTGAACACTGAAGCTTTCTTT
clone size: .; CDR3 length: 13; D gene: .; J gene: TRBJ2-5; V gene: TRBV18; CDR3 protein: CASSPNRQETQYF; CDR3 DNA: TGTGCCAGCTCACCGAACCGACAAGAGACCCAGTACTTC
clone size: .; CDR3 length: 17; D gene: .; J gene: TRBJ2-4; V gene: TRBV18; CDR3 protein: CASSPPLEIVAKNIQYF; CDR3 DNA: TGTGCCAGCTCACCACCGCTGGAAATTGTAGCCAAAAACATTCAGTACTTC
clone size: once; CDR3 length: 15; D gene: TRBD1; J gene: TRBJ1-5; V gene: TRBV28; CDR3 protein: CASRTDRGVFQPQHF; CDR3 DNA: TGTGCCAGCAGAACCGACAGGGGAGTTTTTCAGCCCCAGCATTTT
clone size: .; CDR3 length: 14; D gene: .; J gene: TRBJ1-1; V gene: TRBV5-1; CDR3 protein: CASSLRQELTEAFF; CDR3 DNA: TGCGCCAGCAGCTTGCGACAGGAGTTGACTGAAGCTTTCTTT
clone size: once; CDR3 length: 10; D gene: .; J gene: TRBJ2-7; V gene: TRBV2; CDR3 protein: CASSALEQYF; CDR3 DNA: TGTGCCAGCAGTGCGCTCGAGCAGTACTTC
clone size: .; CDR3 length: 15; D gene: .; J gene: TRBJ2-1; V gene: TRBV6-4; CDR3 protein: CASSDSAGDYNEQFF; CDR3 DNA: TGTGCCAGCAGTGACTCAGCAGGGGACTACAATGAGCAGTTCTTC
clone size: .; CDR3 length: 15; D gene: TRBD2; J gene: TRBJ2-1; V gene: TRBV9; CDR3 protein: CASSVEGGINNEQFF; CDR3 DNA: TGTGCCAGCAGCGTAGAGGGAGGGATTAACAATGAGCAGTTCTTC
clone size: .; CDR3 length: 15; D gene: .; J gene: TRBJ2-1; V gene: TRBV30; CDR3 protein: CAWMKAATWGNEQFF; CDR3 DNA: TGTGCCTGGATGAAAGCGGCCACATGGGGGAATGAGCAGTTCTTC
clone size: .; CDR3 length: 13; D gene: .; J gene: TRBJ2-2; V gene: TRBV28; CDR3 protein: CASSLIISGELFF; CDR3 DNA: TGTGCCAGCAGTTTAATTATTTCCGGGGAGCTGTTTTTT
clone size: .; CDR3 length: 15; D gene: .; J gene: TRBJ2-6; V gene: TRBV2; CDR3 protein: CASSGGFSGANVLTF; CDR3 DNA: TGTGCCAGCAGTGGGGGCTTCTCTGGGGCCAACGTCCTGACTTTC
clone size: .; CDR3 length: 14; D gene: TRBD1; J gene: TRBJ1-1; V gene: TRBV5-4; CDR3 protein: CASTSDRGNTEAFF; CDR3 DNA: TGTGCCAGCACCTCGGACAGGGGGAACACTGAAGCTTTCTTT
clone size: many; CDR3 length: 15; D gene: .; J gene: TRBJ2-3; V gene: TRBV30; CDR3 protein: CAWSDRDTFTDTQYF; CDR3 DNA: TGTGCCTGGAGTGACCGGGACACCTTCACAGATACGCAGTATTTT
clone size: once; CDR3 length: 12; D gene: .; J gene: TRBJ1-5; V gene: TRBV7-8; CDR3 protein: CASSPRQEPQHF; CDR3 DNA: TGTGCCAGCAGCCCGAGACAGGAGCCCCAGCATTTT
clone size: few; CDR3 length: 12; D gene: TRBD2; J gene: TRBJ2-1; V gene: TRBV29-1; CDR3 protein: CSGEREGLEQFF; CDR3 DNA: TGCAGCGGCGAGCGGGAGGGCCTTGAGCAGTTCTTC